These T cell receptor beta chains were read from a single sample in a study of OX40 agonist ivuxolimab in advanced cancers. Sequenced by immunoSEQ multiplex PCR; TCRdb stores in-frame clones only, minus some. The sample contains 15,000 to 25,000 clones, 85% to 90% of which appear only once. Source: CD4+ or CD8+ T cells sorted from blood, taken in a trial of the OX40 agonist ivuxolimab. All receptors derive from an adult with an advanced solid tumor such as melanoma, head and neck, liver or kidney cancer. Each CDR3 is given with its conserved first and last residue. Each record gives: CDR3 protein, CDR3 DNA, V gene, D gene, J gene, CDR3 length, clone size. The D gene is left open where the match is weak. Rows give clone size only sometimes, using once, few, many, or a class for an expanded clone.

CASSSTDPYNEQFF	TGTGCCAGCAGTTCCACGGACCCCTACAATGAGCAGTTCTTC	TRBV27	-	TRBJ2-1	14	once
CASTVGLTHEPYEQYF	TGTGCCAGCACGGTGGGACTTACACACGAACCCTACGAGCAGTACTTC	TRBV2	-	TRBJ2-7	16	-
CASSQAGPGTNTEAFF	TGCGCCAGCAGCCAAGCCGGGCCGGGGACGAACACTGAAGCTTTCTTT	TRBV4-3	-	TRBJ1-1	16	-
CATSNGGNVEQYF	TGTGCCACCAGCAATGGCGGGAATGTCGAGCAGTACTTC	TRBV15	-	TRBJ2-7	13	-
CATSRAYRDSTEAFF	TGTGCCACCAGCAGAGCGTACAGGGACAGCACTGAAGCTTTCTTT	TRBV15	TRBD1	TRBJ1-1	15	-
CASSLQASVYGANVLTF	TGTGCCAGCAGCTTGCAAGCTTCCGTCTATGGGGCCAACGTCCTGACTTTC	TRBV5-6	-	TRBJ2-6	17	medium-sized
CASSYSAGGYTGELFF	TGTGCCAGCAGTTACTCAGCGGGAGGGTACACCGGGGAGCTGTTTTTT	TRBV6-6	TRBD2	TRBJ2-2	16	-
CASMMDSLTGELFF	TGCGCCAGCATGATGGACAGTCTCACCGGGGAGCTGTTTTTT	TRBV5-1	-	TRBJ2-2	14	-
CASSLFGGAFYEQYF	TGTGCCAGCAGTTTATTTGGGGGAGCGTTTTACGAGCAGTACTTC	TRBV28	-	TRBJ2-7	15	-
CASSEFRAGGPTDTQYF	TGTGCCAGCAGTGAATTTAGGGCGGGAGGGCCTACAGATACGCAGTATTTT	TRBV2	TRBD2	TRBJ2-3	17	-
CASSLVPAGAGEAFF	TGTGCCAGCAGCTTAGTACCGGCAGGGGCAGGTGAAGCTTTCTTT	TRBV11-2	-	TRBJ1-1	15	once
CASSPRQGDRGSDTQYF	TGTGCCAGCAGCCCCAGGCAGGGGGACAGGGGATCAGATACGCAGTATTTT	TRBV7-9	TRBD1	TRBJ2-3	17	few
CASSLIAGAIYEQYF	TGTGCCAGCAGTTTAATAGCGGGAGCAATCTACGAGCAGTACTTC	TRBV27	TRBD2	TRBJ2-7	15	few
CASSFGGSQPQHF	TGTGCCAGCAGTTTTGGGGGATCTCAGCCCCAGCATTTT	TRBV28	-	TRBJ1-5	13	-
CASSAGVGGNTIYF	TGTGCCAGTAGCGCGGGGGTAGGAGGAAACACCATATATTTT	TRBV19	-	TRBJ1-3	14	-
CAWSVPGFRGEQYF	TGTGCCTGGAGTGTACCGGGGTTTAGGGGGGAGCAGTACTTC	TRBV30	-	TRBJ2-7	14	-
CASSLFYEQYF	TGTGCCAGCAGTCTTTTCTACGAGCAGTACTTC	TRBV7-9	-	TRBJ2-7	11	-
CASSYGMNTEAFF	TGTGCCAGCAGTTACGGCATGAACACTGAAGCTTTCTTT	TRBV6-5	-	TRBJ1-1	13	once
CASRTSGSSYNEQFF	TGTGCCAGCAGGACTAGCGGGAGTTCCTACAATGAGCAGTTCTTC	TRBV27	TRBD2	TRBJ2-1	15	-
CASTAGSTDTQYF	TGCGCCAGCACGGCGGGGAGCACAGATACGCAGTATTTT	TRBV4-1	-	TRBJ2-3	13	-
CASSLDPITVSYEQYF	TGTGCCAGCAGTTTGGACCCAATCACAGTCTCCTACGAGCAGTACTTC	TRBV27	-	TRBJ2-7	16	-
CASRPGVGYEQYF	TGTGCCAGCAGGCCAGGGGTTGGCTACGAGCAGTACTTC	TRBV7-9	-	TRBJ2-7	13	-
CASSQVRFEGNEQFF	TGCGCCAGCAGCCAAGTTCGGTTCGAAGGCAATGAGCAGTTCTTC	TRBV4-3	-	TRBJ2-1	15	-
CASSLYSTGIVETQYF	TGTGCCAGCAGCTTGTACTCGACAGGGATCGTGGAGACCCAGTACTTC	TRBV7-9	TRBD1	TRBJ2-5	16	-
CASRQGNVPGELFF	TGTGCCAGTAGACAGGGGAACGTTCCCGGGGAGCTGTTTTTT	TRBV7-3	TRBD1	TRBJ2-2	14	-
CASSPGQGKVDTQYF	TGTGCCAGCAGCCCCGGACAGGGGAAGGTAGATACGCAGTATTTT	TRBV6-1	TRBD1	TRBJ2-3	15	-
CASSYPYEQFF	TGTGCCAGCAGTTACCCCTATGAGCAGTTCTTC	TRBV6-6	-	TRBJ2-1	11	-
CASSPGLAGGVSYNEQFF	TGCGCCAGCAGCCCGGGACTAGCGGGAGGGGTCTCCTACAATGAGCAGTTCTTC	TRBV5-1	TRBD2	TRBJ2-1	18	-
CASSQARVPGNTIYF	TGCGCCAGCAGCCAAGCCAGGGTTCCTGGAAACACCATATATTTT	TRBV4-3	-	TRBJ1-3	15	-
CASSLGGTDTQYF	TGTGCCAGCAGCTTGGGGGGCACAGATACGCAGTATTTT	TRBV7-3	-	TRBJ2-3	13	-
CACGGSGYEQYF	TGTGCCTGTGGGGGCAGCGGCTACGAGCAGTACTTC	TRBV11-3	-	TRBJ2-7	12	-
CASSPRLYNQPQHF	TGTGCCAGCAGCCCCCGGCTTTACAATCAGCCCCAGCATTTT	TRBV28	-	TRBJ1-5	14	-
CASSSGLAGNEQFF	TGTGCCAGCTCATCGGGACTAGCGGGTAATGAGCAGTTCTTC	TRBV18	TRBD2	TRBJ2-1	14	-
CASSIDGTSGNNEQFF	TGTGCCAGTAGTATAGATGGGACTAGCGGGAATAATGAGCAGTTCTTC	TRBV19	TRBD2	TRBJ2-1	16	-
CASNRGGGGSPLHF	TGTGCCAGCAACCGCGGAGGGGGAGGGTCACCCCTCCACTTT	TRBV27	-	TRBJ1-6	14	-
CASRPGQVTGELFF	TGTGCCAGTAGGCCAGGACAGGTTACCGGGGAGCTGTTTTTT	TRBV19	TRBD1	TRBJ2-2	14	-
CASTPGGRETDTQYF	TGTGCCAGCACTCCGGGGGGGAGAGAAACAGATACGCAGTATTTT	TRBV7-6	TRBD2	TRBJ2-3	15	-
CASSLGSTYNEQFF	TGTGCCAGCAGCTTGGGCAGCACCTACAATGAGCAGTTCTTC	TRBV5-6	-	TRBJ2-1	14	-
CASSDQRGYNEQFF	TGTGCCAGCAGTGACCAGCGGGGGTACAATGAGCAGTTCTTC	TRBV5-6	TRBD2	TRBJ2-1	14	-
CASSAKDGQGIFYEQYF	TGTGCCAGCAGCGCCAAAGATGGACAGGGGATTTTCTACGAGCAGTACTTC	TRBV13	TRBD1	TRBJ2-7	17	once
CASSLNTKQSRANVLTF	TGTGCCAGCAGCCTAAATACTAAACAAAGTCGGGCCAACGTCCTGACTTTC	TRBV7-7	-	TRBJ2-6	17	-
CASVGVSYEQYF	TGTGCCAGCGTGGGCGTTTCCTACGAGCAGTACTTC	TRBV5-5	-	TRBJ2-7	12	-
CASSGETEAFF	TGTGCCAGTAGCGGGGAAACTGAAGCTTTCTTT	TRBV19	-	TRBJ1-1	11	-
CASSWGAGEQYF	TGTGCCAGCAGCTGGGGGGCGGGCGAGCAGTACTTC	TRBV5-4	-	TRBJ2-7	12	-
CASSPTTDTQYF	TGTGCCAGCTCACCCACCACAGATACGCAGTATTTT	TRBV18	-	TRBJ2-3	12	once
CASSEAKYTEAFF	TGTGCCAGCAGTGAAGCGAAATACACTGAAGCTTTCTTT	TRBV6-5	-	TRBJ1-1	13	few
CACRPYEQFF	TGTGCCTGCCGCCCGTATGAGCAGTTCTTC	TRBV6-1	-	TRBJ2-1	10	-
CASSSGYNYGYTF	TGTGCCAGCAGTTCAGGATATAACTATGGCTACACCTTC	TRBV27	-	TRBJ1-2	13	-
CASSQASIYGYTF	TGTGCCAGTAGTCAGGCAAGCATCTATGGCTACACCTTC	TRBV19	-	TRBJ1-2	13	-
CATSTLRAVNSYEQYF	TGTGCCACCAGCACCCTCAGAGCGGTTAACTCCTACGAGCAGTACTTC	TRBV15	-	TRBJ2-7	16	few
CASSLIETRNNEQFF	TGTGCCAGCAGCTTGATAGAAACACGTAACAATGAGCAGTTCTTC	TRBV5-5	-	TRBJ2-1	15	-
CASSEWVMGNYGYTF	TGTGCCAGCAGTGAGTGGGTGATGGGGAACTATGGCTACACCTTC	TRBV6-1	-	TRBJ1-2	15	large
CASSSPPAGVEQYF	TGTGCCAGCAGTTCACCTCCAGCGGGAGTCGAGCAGTACTTC	TRBV27	TRBD2	TRBJ2-7	14	-